This T cell receptor (beta chain) was identified during a study of tumor-infiltrating lymphocytes in primary liver carcinoma. Study at large: Productive TCRbeta read counts per sample ran from roughly 3.65 to 7.13 million and were similar across tissue types.

CDR3 size: 15 residues. The germline V gene encodes CDR1 SGHRS and CDR2 YFSETQ. J lost 5 bases, V lost 1 base, and 6 bases had no gene match. With a constant-region primer, TCR beta cDNA was made from 450 to 550 ng of total RNA. Library construction for TCR beta comprised three nested multiplex PCR rounds performed with slightly modified ARM-PCR. Both of the initial two PCR rounds ran for about 9 cycles and employed TRBV1-TRBV30 forward primers alongside a C-beta reverse primer. TCRdb analysed the multiplex PCR reads with MiXCR anew, one entry per CDR3 protein. The data hold about 330,000 distinct CDR3 sequences, with almost 65% observed a single time. Regarding the study as a whole: The samples were not sorted (they were bulk), so CD4+ and CD8+ repertoires were not compared.

For blood RNA, unsorted whole blood served as the source, and germline DNA was extracted too. None of the patients had received treatment, and all had chronic HBV infection. This clonotype was seen a handful of times. Its antigen is unknown. The chain joins TRBV5-1 to TRBJ1-5; 7 bases are a match to TRBD1. The sequenced sample was peripheral blood. The sequence derives from a middle-aged man with primary liver carcinoma and hepatitis B virus infection. CDR3 sequence (DNA): TGCGCCAGCAGCTTGACCGGACAGGTTGATCAGCCCCAGCATTTT. Protein: CASSLTGQVDQPQHF.